This T cell receptor (beta chain) was recovered during a study of T cell responses to AZD1222 COVID-19 vaccine. Profiled with immunoSEQ multiplex PCR; TCRdb holds only in-frame clones, not every one. Among fewer than 120,000 clones listed, approximately 92% were seen once. Findings and caveats of the study: Spike-specific TCR breadth and depth went up after people got two AZD1222 doses. Donors were mostly white British, more females; clonal diversity possibly underestimated. Among vaccine-associated CD4 TCRs, coverage spanned spike, with dominance at 160-218 and 743-854.

On this clone: Its specificity is unknown.

The V and J ends lost 3 bases and 7 bases respectively, with 7 bases between them. CDR3 length: 12 amino acids. Specimen: peripheral blood, collected 28 days after the second AZD1222 dose. The J gene is TRBJ1-5, the V gene TRBV12-3 or TRBV12-4, with D hard to call. This clonotype was sampled from an adult who received the AZD1222 COVID-19 vaccine. This CDR3 is CASSLSAQPQHF. As DNA, the CDR3 is TGTGCCAGCAGTTTGTCGGCCCAGCCCCAGCATTTT.